This T cell receptor beta chain was captured by sequencing in a study of tumor and adjacent non-tumor tissue in lung cancer. Study-level results: Tumor TCR diversity, when higher, was linked to shorter survival. Significantly higher TCR diversity was found in tumor than normal lung. In normal lung, the top 100 clones were significantly more dominant than in tumor.

RNA was extracted from bulk tissue without any cell sorting. The normal lung tissue was taken more than 3 cm from the tumor edge. The library came from three nested PCR rounds adapted from ARM-PCR protocols. TCRdb used MiXCR to reprocess the multiplex PCR reads, holding one entry per CDR3 protein. The sample lists about 90,000 distinct CDR3 sequences, approximately 73% occurring once. The CDR3 spans 13 residues. Germline CDR1 MNHEY, CDR2 SVGAGI. Trimming cost V 9 bases and J 8 bases; bases outside gene matches: 11. Worth noting for this clonotype: Its antigen is still unknown.

The sequence was obtained from a woman aged 50 to 60 with non-small cell lung cancer. The material sequenced was distant non-tumor lung tissue. The rearrangement uses TRBV6-5 and TRBJ1-1; TRBD1 aligns across 8 bases. The CDR3 nucleotides are TGTGCCAGGAGTCCCCAGGGGGCCACCGAAGCTTTCTTT. Translating gives CARSPQGATEAFF.